This T cell receptor beta chain emerged from a study of control samples from healthy donors and cancer patients. The V end was cut by 2 bases, the J end by 8 bases, with 10 bases between. Germline-derived CDR1 and CDR2 are MNHNY and SVGAGI (reference sequence). This CDR3 comprises 13 residues. Libraries were prepared by immunoSEQ multiplex PCR; TCRdb keeps only in-frame clonotypes and omits some of them. The sample includes 130,000 or so clones, under 95% of them seen just once. The chain joins TRBV6-6 to TRBJ2-1; D is perhaps TRBD1 (6 bases). The sequencing sample was made of blood. The TCR was taken from a man aged 35 to 55 in good health. CDR3 sequence reads: CASSYLGADEQFF. CDR3 bases: TGTGCCAGCAGTTACCTGGGGGCGGATGAGCAGTTCTTC.